This TCR beta chain was recorded in a study of T cells in Graves' hyperthyroidism and ophthalmopathy. The junction had 3 bases not matched to a gene; V was cut back by 6 bases and J by 6 bases. The germline V gene encodes CDR1 SNHLY and CDR2 FYNNEI. CDR3 length: 14 amino acids. On this clonotype: Antigen: not known.

Broader study findings: Among clonotypes expanded in thyroid above 0.001, most were also found in blood.

It was RNA transcripts that yielded the amplified TCR beta CDR3 regions. The study used the HTBI primer set for a first-round RT-PCR of the TCR CDR3. TCRdb itself ran the multiplex PCR reads through MiXCR, one entry per CDR3 protein. The sample has a few hundred thousand distinct CDR3 sequences, 15% to 18% seen once. Patients between 18 and 65 years old had hyperthyroidism, newly diagnosed and lasting under 2 months. The study left out patients who had uncontrolled infection, other autoimmune disease, pregnancy or lactation. Clinical symptoms, serum thyroxine, TRAb, thyroid ultrasound and orbital computed tomography established diagnosis.

The chain uses TRBV2 and TRBJ1-5, with TRBD1 matching 12 bases. Source material: blood. The sequence was collected from a woman aged 18-29 years with Graves' hyperthyroidism that later progressed to Graves' ophthalmopathy. For the CDR3, the DNA is TGTGCCAGCAGCCGGGACAGGGGGCCTCAGCCCCAGCATTTT. Translating gives CASSRDRGPQPQHF.